This T cell receptor (beta chain) was obtained from a study of neurological immune-mediated disorders. General study results and limits: One cluster of related CDR3 sequences contained, by phylogenetic grouping, the repertoires of 18 of 34 multiple sclerosis patients and formed a possible signature.

5'RACE with 10-nucleotide random UMIs generated the cDNA. MiXCR, applied by TCRdb to the 5' RACE reads, yields one record per CDR3 protein. The top ten clones hold 6% to 8% of a sample with about 60,000 distinct CDR3 sequences, about 3.3% of them seen once. Trimming removed 1 base at V and 5 bases at J, with 6 bases between. CDR3 size: 14 residues. Per the germline V gene, CDR1 is SGHTA and CDR2 is FQGNSA. This clonotype showed up many times. Its antigen is not known. Sequenced sample: PBMCs. This rearrangement joins TRBV7-2 to TRBJ1-6; tentative D call: TRBD1 (5 bases). This TCR was sampled from a woman aged 55 to 70 with multiple sclerosis. The chain's CDR3 is CASSLVRDNSPLHF. As DNA, the CDR3 is TGTGCCAGCAGCTTAGTCAGGGATAATTCACCCCTCCACTTT. The variable domain in full, completed from reference TRBV7-2 and TRBJ1-6, reads GAGVSQSPSNKVTEKGKDVELRCDPISGHTALYWYRQSLGQGLEFLIYFQGNSAPDKSGLPSDRFSAERTGGSVSTLTIQRTQQEDSAVYLCASSLVRDNSPLHFGNGTRLTVT.